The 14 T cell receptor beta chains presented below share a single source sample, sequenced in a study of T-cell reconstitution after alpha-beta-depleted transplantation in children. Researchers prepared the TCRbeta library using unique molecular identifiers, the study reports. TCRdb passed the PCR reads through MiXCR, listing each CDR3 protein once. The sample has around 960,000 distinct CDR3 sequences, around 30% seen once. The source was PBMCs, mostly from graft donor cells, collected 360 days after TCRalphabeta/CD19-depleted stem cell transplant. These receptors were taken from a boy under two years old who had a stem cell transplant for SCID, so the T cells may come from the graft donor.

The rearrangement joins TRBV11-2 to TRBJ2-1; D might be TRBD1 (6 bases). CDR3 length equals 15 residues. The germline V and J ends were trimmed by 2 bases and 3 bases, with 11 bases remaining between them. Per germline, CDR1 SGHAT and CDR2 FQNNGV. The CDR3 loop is CASSLIGGGYNEQFF. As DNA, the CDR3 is TGTGCCAGCAGCTTAATAGGGGGTGGCTACAATGAGCAGTTCTTC.

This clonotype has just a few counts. The CDR3 region has the DNA TGTGCCAGCTCCAAGGGGAAAGACTATGGCTACACCTTC. Its protein product is CASSKGKDYGYTF. This chain links TRBV18 with TRBJ1-2; tentatively, D is TRBD1 (5 bases). The CDR3 totals 13 residues. From germline, CDR1 is KGHSH and CDR2 LQKENI. Trimming removed 6 bases at V and 3 bases at J, with 11 bases between.

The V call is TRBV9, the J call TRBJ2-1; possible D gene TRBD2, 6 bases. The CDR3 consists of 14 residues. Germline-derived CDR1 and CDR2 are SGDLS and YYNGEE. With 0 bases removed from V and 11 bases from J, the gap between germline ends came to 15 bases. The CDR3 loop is CASSVGSGGGQQFF. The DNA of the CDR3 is TGTGCCAGCAGCGTAGGATCGGGTGGAGGGCAGCAGTTCTTC.

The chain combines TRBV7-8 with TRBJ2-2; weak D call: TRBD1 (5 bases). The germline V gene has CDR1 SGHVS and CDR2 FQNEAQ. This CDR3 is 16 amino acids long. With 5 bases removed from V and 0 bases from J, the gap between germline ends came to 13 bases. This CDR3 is CASSQGQQSNTGELFF. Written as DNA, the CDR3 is TGTGCCAGCAGCCAAGGACAACAGTCGAACACCGGGGAGCTGTTTTTT.

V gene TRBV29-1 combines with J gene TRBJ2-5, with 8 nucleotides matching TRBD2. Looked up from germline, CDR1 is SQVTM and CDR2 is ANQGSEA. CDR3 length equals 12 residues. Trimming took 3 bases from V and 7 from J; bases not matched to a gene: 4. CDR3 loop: CSVDAGGGTQYF. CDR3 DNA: TGCAGCGTTGATGCGGGGGGTGGGACCCAGTACTTC.

This CDR3 is CASSPFGVWKTFTQYF. The CDR3 nucleotides are TGTGCCAGCAGTCCCTTTGGGGTTTGGAAAACATTTACGCAGTATTTT. V is TRBV28 and J is TRBJ2-3; D is unclear. Trimming removed 5 bases at V and 8 bases at J, with 23 bases between. CDR3 length: 16 amino acids. CDR1 and CDR2 (germline): MDHEN, SYDVKM.

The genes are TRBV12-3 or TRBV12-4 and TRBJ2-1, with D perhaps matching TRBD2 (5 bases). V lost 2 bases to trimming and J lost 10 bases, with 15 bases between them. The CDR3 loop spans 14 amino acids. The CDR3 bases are TGTGCCAGCAGTTTACGGTGGACTCTAATAGAGCAGTTCTTC. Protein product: CASSLRWTLIEQFF.

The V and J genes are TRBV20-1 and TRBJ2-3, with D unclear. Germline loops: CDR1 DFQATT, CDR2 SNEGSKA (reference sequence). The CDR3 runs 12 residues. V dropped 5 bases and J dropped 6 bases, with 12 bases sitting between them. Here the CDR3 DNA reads TGCAGTGCTGAAGGCCGCATGGATACGCAGTATTTT. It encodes CSAEGRMDTQYF.

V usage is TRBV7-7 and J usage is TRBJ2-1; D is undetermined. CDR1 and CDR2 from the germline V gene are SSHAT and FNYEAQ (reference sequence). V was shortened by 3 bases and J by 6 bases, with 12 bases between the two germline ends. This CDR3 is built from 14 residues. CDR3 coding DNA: TGTGCCAGCAGCTTGTGGGGTGTAGGCAATGAGCAGTTCTTC. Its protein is CASSLWGVGNEQFF.

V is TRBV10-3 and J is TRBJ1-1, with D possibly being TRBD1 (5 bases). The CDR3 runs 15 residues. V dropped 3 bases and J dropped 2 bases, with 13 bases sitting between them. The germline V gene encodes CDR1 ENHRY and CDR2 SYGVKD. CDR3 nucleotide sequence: TGTGCCATCAGTGACCCGGGACGGATAAACACTGAAGCTTTCTTT. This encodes CAISDPGRINTEAFF.

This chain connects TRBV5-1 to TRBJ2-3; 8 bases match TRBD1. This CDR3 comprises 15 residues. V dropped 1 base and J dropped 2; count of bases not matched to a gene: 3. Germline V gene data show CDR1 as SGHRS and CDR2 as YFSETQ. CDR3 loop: CASSLRTGNTDTQYF. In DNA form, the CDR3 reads TGCGCCAGCAGCTTGCGGACAGGGAACACAGATACGCAGTATTTT.

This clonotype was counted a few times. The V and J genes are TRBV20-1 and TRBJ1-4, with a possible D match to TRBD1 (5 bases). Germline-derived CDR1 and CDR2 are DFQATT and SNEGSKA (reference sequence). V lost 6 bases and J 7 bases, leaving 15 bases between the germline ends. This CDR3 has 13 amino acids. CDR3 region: CSASGGSGEKLFF. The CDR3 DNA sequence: TGCAGTGCGTCCGGGGGGAGTGGTGAAAAACTGTTTTTT.

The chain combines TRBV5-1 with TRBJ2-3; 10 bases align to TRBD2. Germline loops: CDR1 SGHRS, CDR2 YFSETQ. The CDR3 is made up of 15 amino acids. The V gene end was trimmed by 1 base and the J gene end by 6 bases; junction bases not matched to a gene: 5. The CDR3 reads CASSLRASGGDTQYF. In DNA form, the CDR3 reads TGCGCCAGCAGCTTGAGGGCTAGCGGGGGTGATACGCAGTATTTT.

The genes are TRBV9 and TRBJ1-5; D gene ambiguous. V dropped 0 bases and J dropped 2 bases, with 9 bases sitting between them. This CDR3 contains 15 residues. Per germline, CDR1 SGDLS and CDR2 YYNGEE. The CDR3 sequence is CASSVGGEGNQPQHF. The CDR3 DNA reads TGTGCCAGCAGCGTAGGGGGTGAGGGCAATCAGCCCCAGCATTTT.